This T cell receptor (beta chain) was identified in a study of cytomegalovirus exposure and HLA in healthy donors. Study outcomes and limitations: When a later analysis was performed, an Asian-associated ancestry cluster reportedly had fewer N-insertions than the roughly 700-donor mean. Later analysis identified a missense DCLRE1C variant that was linked to TCR beta V- and J-gene trimming. Associated with cytomegalovirus, according to the listing, were approximately 160 TCR beta chains. When the data were analyzed later, several of the most significant clusters appeared to be linked to common viral pathogens.

The PCR had 60 Vbeta and 13 Jbeta primers. The repertoire was sequenced with immunoSEQ multiplex PCR; TCRdb's copy has only in-frame clones and lacks some. The sample lists over 140,000 clones, 70% to 90% seen once, with 2% to 2.5% in the top ten. Remarks on this clone: Its antigen remains unidentified.

The CDR3 contains 12 residues. Looked up from germline, CDR1 is MNHEY and CDR2 is SVGAGI. Between the trimmed V and J ends, which lost 9 bases and 0 bases, there was a span of 8 bases. The origin of this receptor is a man aged 50 or older in good health and CMV-seronegative. Sequencing was carried out using PBMCs. The chain recombines TRBV6-5 with TRBJ1-2; D unresolved. The CDR3 nucleotides are TGTGCCAGTAAAAATACTAACTATGGCTACACCTTC. Encoded protein: CASKNTNYGYTF.